This TCR beta chain was recorded in a study of PD-L1 blockade in urothelial cancer. Across the study: As for prior chemotherapy regimens, patients had received 0 to 3. The analyses of blood took place 3 weeks (second dose) and 6 weeks after treatment start.

The method was immunoSEQ multiplex PCR; TCRdb's version includes in-frame clones alone and lacks a portion of them. This table has 43,000 or so clones, more than 75% appearing once. After removal of 6 bases from V and 4 bases from J, the junction contained 12 bases not matched to a gene. Germline loops: CDR1 SGHRS, CDR2 YFSETQ. The CDR3 contains 16 residues. Regarding time point: pretreatment peripheral blood. The chain uses TRBV5-1 and TRBJ2-2, with TRBD1 identical over 7 bases. The sequence was obtained from a man in his fifties or sixties with urothelial cancer. This sample comprised PBMCs, obtained around atezolizumab (anti-PD-L1) treatment. The CDR3: CASTPFGTVGTGELFF. As DNA, the CDR3 is TGCGCCAGCACCCCTTTCGGGACAGTGGGCACCGGGGAGCTGTTTTTT.